These 31 T cell receptor beta chains share one sample of origin, sequenced in a study of blood T cell repertoires in COVID-19. Libraries were prepared by immunoSEQ multiplex PCR; TCRdb keeps only in-frame clonotypes and omits some of them. The profile shows some 400,000 clones, 85% to 90% of them singletons. Sequenced sample: PBMCs or T cells enriched from blood (not recorded which). The receptor source for this set is a man aged 25 to 45 who had recovered from COVID-19.

The rearrangement uses TRBV28 and TRBJ2-1, with D possibly matching TRBD1 (6 bases). The CDR3 spans 13 residues. Trimming stripped 5 bases from V and 5 bases from J, with 10 bases between. Germline CDR1 is MDHEN and CDR2 is SYDVKM. For the CDR3, the DNA is TGTGCCAGCAGTCCCGGGACAAACAATGAGCAGTTCTTC. Its translation is CASSPGTNNEQFF.

The chain combines TRBV14 with TRBJ2-1; 14 nucleotides agree with TRBD2. With V trimmed by 4 bases and J by 7 bases, 6 bases remained unmatched. Per germline, CDR1 SGHDN and CDR2 FVKESK. The length of the CDR3 is 16 residues. CDR3 amino acids: CASSPGTSGRRNEQFF. The CDR3 nucleotides are TGTGCCAGCAGCCCCGGGACTAGCGGGAGAAGGAATGAGCAGTTCTTC.

This clone was recorded only once. This sequence joins TRBV5-1 and TRBJ2-7, with 8 bases matching TRBD1. The V and J ends lost 0 bases and 3 bases, in that order; junction bases with no gene match: 5. The V gene's germline CDR1 is SGHRS and CDR2 YFSETQ. The CDR3 is 15 residues long. The CDR3 region is CASSLDGQGLYEQYF. CDR3 DNA sequence: TGCGCCAGCAGCTTGGATGGACAGGGCCTCTACGAGCAGTACTTC.

The chain links TRBV28 to TRBJ2-3; D unclear. Germline-derived CDR1 and CDR2 are MDHEN and SYDVKM. The CDR3 extends over 12 amino acids. Trimming left V 5 bases short and J 2 bases short, with 5 bases between. CDR3 in DNA: TGTGCCAGCAGTCCCGTCACAGATACGCAGTATTTT. Translating gives CASSPVTDTQYF. Supplemented by reference TRBV28 and TRBJ2-3, the full variable domain reads DVKVTQSSRYLVKRTGEKVFLECVQDMDHENMFWYRQDPGLGLRLIYFSYDVKMKEKGDIPEGYSVSREKKERFSLILESASTNQTSMYLCASSPVTDTQYFGPGTRLTVL.

In the case of this clone: Other DNA sequences of this sample code for an identical CDR3. This chain uses TRBV2 with TRBJ1-2; 7 nucleotides align to TRBD1. Germline-derived CDR1 and CDR2 are SNHLY and FYNNEI. The CDR3 consists of 13 residues. V gave up 8 bases and J gave up 1 base; unmatched junction bases: 4. In DNA form, the CDR3 reads TGTGCCAGCGACGACAGGGTTAACTATGGCTACACCTTC. Translating gives CASDDRVNYGYTF.

As regards this clone: In the same sample, other DNA sequences code for this CDR3. This chain uses TRBV7-3 with TRBJ2-5; 8 nucleotides line up with TRBD1. J gave up 4 bases and V 2 bases, and 6 bases lay outside the gene matches. Germline-derived CDR1 and CDR2 are SGHTA and FQGTGA. The CDR3 runs to 15 residues. Here the CDR3 reads CASSLRQGAGETQYF. For the CDR3, the DNA is TGTGCCAGCAGCTTACGGCAGGGGGCCGGAGAGACCCAGTACTTC.

CDR3: CASSGTSGSYEQYF. CDR3 nucleotide sequence: TGTGCCAGCAGCGGGACTAGCGGTTCCTACGAGCAGTACTTC. The rearrangement uses TRBV2 and TRBJ2-7; 11 bases are shared with TRBD2. The CDR3 covers 14 residues. Unmatched junction bases numbered 2, after V lost 6 bases and J lost 1 base. The germline V gene has CDR1 SNHLY and CDR2 FYNNEI.

The chain employs TRBV6-5 and TRBJ2-1; D perhaps matches TRBD1 (6 bases). CDR1 and CDR2 (germline): MNHEY, SVGAGI. CDR3 length: 14 residues. The ends were cut back, 2 bases at V and 6 bases at J, with 11 bases in the middle. The CDR3 region has the DNA TGTGCCAGCAGTTACGACAGGTTCCTCAATGAGCAGTTCTTC. Protein product: CASSYDRFLNEQFF.

V gene TRBV4-2 combines with J gene TRBJ2-1; D is unclear. This CDR3 is built from 13 residues. V was pared by 1 base and J by 7 bases, with 8 bases between. CDR1 and CDR2 from the germline V gene are LGHNA and YNFKEQ. CDR3 sequence: CASSQGLENEQFF. The CDR3 region has the DNA TGTGCCAGCAGCCAAGGGCTAGAAAATGAGCAGTTCTTC.

This chain links TRBV5-1 with TRBJ2-1, with 8 bases aligning to TRBD1. This CDR3 region has 13 residues. The J segment lost 9 bases and the V segment lost 3 bases, leaving 5 bases of the junction unmatched. CDR1 and CDR2 (germline): SGHRS, YFSETQ. Here the CDR3 reads CASSSPGGFEQFF. CDR3 nucleotide sequence: TGCGCCAGCAGCTCCCCAGGGGGCTTTGAGCAGTTCTTC.

The table lists this clone with many counts. The chain carries TRBV15 and TRBJ1-2, with a weak D call TRBD1 (6 bases). V shed 0 bases and J shed 3 bases, with 8 bases lying between them. The germline V gene encodes CDR1 LNHNV and CDR2 YYDKDF (reference sequence). The length of the CDR3 is 14 residues. This chain's CDR3 is CATSRDRGDYGYTF. The CDR3 region has the DNA TGTGCCACCAGCAGAGACAGGGGAGACTATGGCTACACCTTC.

V gene TRBV28 combines with J gene TRBJ2-3, with D possibly TRBD1 on 6 matching bases. The CDR3 has 15 amino acids. The V and J ends lost 4 bases and 0 bases respectively, with 11 bases between them. Germline CDR1 is MDHEN and CDR2 is SYDVKM. DNA for the CDR3: TGTGCCAGCAGTTCCGGGACAACTAGCACAGATACGCAGTATTTT. It specifies CASSSGTTSTDTQYF. The variable domain in full, completed from reference TRBV28 and TRBJ2-3, reads DVKVTQSSRYLVKRTGEKVFLECVQDMDHENMFWYRQDPGLGLRLIYFSYDVKMKEKGDIPEGYSVSREKKERFSLILESASTNQTSMYLCASSSGTTSTDTQYFGPGTRLTVL.

This clone came up once. V usage is TRBV27 and J usage is TRBJ2-7; D is perhaps TRBD1 (5 bases). The CDR3 is made up of 18 amino acids. Germline CDR1 MNHEY, CDR2 SMNVEV (reference sequence). Trimming pared 1 base from V and 0 bases from J, leaving 19 bases between. CDR3 coding DNA: TGTGCCAGCAGTTTATTCGGGCCGGTATTCCAGGGCTCCTACGAGCAGTACTTC. Translation gives CASSLFGPVFQGSYEQYF.

The V call is TRBV27, the J call TRBJ1-2, with 9 positions matching TRBD1. Trimming at V came to 7 bases and at J to 3 bases, leaving 6 bases not matched to a gene. Germline CDR1 MNHEY, CDR2 SMNVEV (reference sequence). The CDR3 is 14 residues long. CDR3 coding DNA: TGTGCCAGCAAGAACAGGGGGCACGACTATGGCTACACCTTC. This sequence encodes CASKNRGHDYGYTF.

The chain joins TRBV7-2 to TRBJ2-7; maybe TRBD2 (5 bases). CDR1 is SGHTA and CDR2 is FQGNSA in the germline V gene. This CDR3 is built from 15 residues. Trimming took off 0 bases at V and 2 bases at J, with 11 bases between the two ends. CDR3 region: CASSLAGDTAYEQYF. The CDR3 nucleotides read TGTGCCAGCAGCTTAGCGGGAGATACAGCCTACGAGCAGTACTTC.

V gene TRBV28 combines with J gene TRBJ1-2, with 7 bases aligning to TRBD1. V lost 6 bases, J lost 0 bases, and 10 bases stayed unmatched. This CDR3 region has 16 residues. The germline gives CDR1 MDHEN, CDR2 SYDVKM. The CDR3: CASRFLQGTANYGYTF. The CDR3 DNA sequence: TGTGCCAGCAGATTCCTCCAAGGGACAGCTAACTATGGCTACACCTTC.

V and J are TRBV9 and TRBJ2-7; 10 bases are a match to TRBD1. The J segment lost 5 bases and the V segment lost 3 bases, leaving 8 bases of the junction unmatched. The CDR3 length is 15 residues. Germline CDR1 SGDLS, CDR2 YYNGEE. The CDR3 here is CASSEYGTGADEQYF. CDR3 bases: TGTGCCAGCAGCGAGTACGGGACAGGGGCGGACGAGCAGTACTTC.

This clone occurred many times. CDR3 DNA sequence: TGCGCCAGCAGCCAGGGCCCGCTCAGGCCCTACAATGAGCAGTTCTTC. As protein: CASSQGPLRPYNEQFF. The chain joins TRBV4-1 to TRBJ2-1; D remains unclear. The ends were cut back, 3 bases at V and 2 bases at J, with 14 bases in the middle. This CDR3 spans 16 amino acids. Germline CDR1 MGHRA, CDR2 YSYEKL.

Here the CDR3 reads CASSSVREGAPQHF. CDR3 nucleotides: TGTGCCAGCAGTAGCGTCCGGGAGGGAGCCCCCCAGCATTTT. The chain uses TRBV6-5 and TRBJ1-5; no clear D. Trimming took off 5 bases at V and 10 bases at J, with 18 bases between the two ends. The germline V gene encodes CDR1 MNHEY and CDR2 SVGAGI. CDR3 length equals 14 residues.

The chain combines TRBV19 with TRBJ1-1; D not resolved. Germline V gene sequence: CDR1 LNHDA, CDR2 SQIVND (reference sequence). V was shortened by 6 bases and J by 4 bases, with 15 bases between the two germline ends. The CDR3 is 14 amino acids. The CDR3 region has the DNA TGTGCCAGTAGCCAGACTGGGTTGAGCACTGAAGCTTTCTTT. Translation: CASSQTGLSTEAFF.

The table lists this clone with a few counts. The chain recombines TRBV9 with TRBJ1-2, with 7 bases fitting TRBD1. The CDR3 consists of 15 residues. Germline V gene sequence: CDR1 SGDLS, CDR2 YYNGEE. With 4 bases clipped from V and 8 bases from J, the junction kept 14 bases outside the gene matches. Here the CDR3 DNA reads TGTGCCAGCAGCCAGACGGGACAGTTCCCTAGGGGCTACACCTTC. It yields the protein CASSQTGQFPRGYTF. The entire variable domain, with the rest obtained from reference TRBV9 and TRBJ1-2, is as follows: DSGVTQTPKHLITATGQRVTLRCSPRSGDLSVYWYQQSLDQGLQFLIQYYNGEERAKGNILERFSAQQFPDLHSELNLSSLELGDSALYFCASSQTGQFPRGYTFGSGTRLTVV.

The V and J genes are TRBV27 and TRBJ1-2, with 7 bases aligning to TRBD1. Unmatched junction bases numbered 9, after V lost 5 bases and J lost 6 bases. Germline lookup yields CDR1 MNHEY and CDR2 SMNVEV (reference sequence). CDR3 length: 14 amino acids. CDR3 region: CASSTLRTGDGYTF. CDR3 in DNA: TGTGCCAGCAGTACATTACGGACAGGTGATGGCTACACCTTC.

The chain carries TRBV4-1 and TRBJ2-7; the D is unclear. This CDR3 spans 16 amino acids. In germline, CDR1 is MGHRA, CDR2 YSYEKL. V was shortened by 1 base and J by 2 bases, with 15 bases between the two germline ends. DNA for the CDR3: TGCGCCAGCAGCCAAGGGCAAACATTACGTACCTACGAGCAGTACTTC. Translating gives CASSQGQTLRTYEQYF.

The chain recombines TRBV28 with TRBJ2-7; D is unclear. V lost 5 bases, J lost 0 bases, and 20 bases lay in between. Germline loops: CDR1 MDHEN, CDR2 SYDVKM. The CDR3 contains 17 residues. This CDR3 is CASSGNSLTDRSYEQYF. The CDR3 DNA reads as TGTGCCAGCAGTGGAAACTCTCTAACAGATCGCTCCTACGAGCAGTACTTC.

V usage is TRBV5-1 and J usage is TRBJ2-5, with TRBD1 as a possible D gene (6 bases). Germline V gene sequence: CDR1 SGHRS, CDR2 YFSETQ. Trimming took 4 bases from V and 4 from J, leaving 14 bases between them. This CDR3 has 14 amino acids. The CDR3 protein is CASSPGQMRETQYF. The CDR3 DNA is TGCGCCAGCAGCCCGGGACAAATGCGAGAGACCCAGTACTTC.

CDR3 in DNA: TGTGCCAGCAGCTTTGTAGCGGGGACCCAAGAGACCCAGTACTTC. It yields the protein CASSFVAGTQETQYF. This rearrangement joins TRBV7-3 to TRBJ2-5, with 8 nucleotides matching TRBD2. The V gene end was trimmed by 3 bases and the J gene end by 1 base; junction bases not matched to a gene: 4. There are 15 residues in the CDR3. CDR1 SGHTA and CDR2 FQGTGA come from the germline V gene.

J is TRBJ1-1 and V is TRBV3-1 (or the pseudogene TRBV3-2), with no clear D. Germline V gene sequence: CDR1 LGHDT, CDR2 YNNKEL (reference sequence). Between the trimmed V and J ends, which lost 4 bases and 5 bases, there was a span of 14 bases. The CDR3 length is 14 residues. CDR3: CASSPYGGSTEAFF. Here the CDR3 DNA reads TGTGCCAGCAGCCCCTACGGAGGGAGTACTGAAGCTTTCTTT.

J is TRBJ2-3 and V is TRBV5-4, with TRBD2 matching over 7 bases. The CDR3 is made up of 16 amino acids. V lost 0 bases and J lost 2; bases outside the gene matches: 6. Germline CDR1 reads SGHNT; CDR2 reads YYREEE (reference sequence). This CDR3 is CASSLAPSGYTDTQYF. In DNA form, the CDR3 reads TGTGCCAGCAGCTTGGCCCCTAGCGGTTACACAGATACGCAGTATTTT.

J is TRBJ1-5 and V is TRBV29-1; D is undetermined. There are 12 residues in the CDR3. Germline V lookup: CDR1 SQVTM, CDR2 ANQGSEA. With 4 bases removed from V and 8 bases from J, the gap between germline ends came to 12 bases. DNA for the CDR3: TGCAGCGTTGCAGCCTCGGGAGAGCCCCAGCATTTT. Translation: CSVAASGEPQHF. The full variable domain, its missing parts supplied by reference TRBV29-1 and TRBJ1-5, is SAVISQKPSRDICQRGTSLTIQCQVDSQVTMMFWYRQQPGQSLTLIATANQGSEATYESGFVIDKFPISRPNLTFSTLTVSNMSPEDSSIYLCSVAASGEPQHFGDGTRLSIL.

The rearrangement joins TRBV7-9 to TRBJ1-6; no firm D call. Germline V gene lookup returns CDR1 SEHNR and CDR2 FQNEAQ (reference sequence). Deletions cut 1 base from V and 14 bases from J, with 21 bases between. CDR3 length equals 16 residues. Written as DNA, the CDR3 is TGTGCCAGCAGCTTAGAGGGCCCACTCGGCGGGTTCACCCTCCACTTT. Protein product: CASSLEGPLGGFTLHF.

The V call is TRBV28, the J call TRBJ1-1; TRBD1 matches at 8 bases. Germline V gene sequence: CDR1 MDHEN, CDR2 SYDVKM. CDR3 length: 13 residues. The V segment lost 11 bases and the J segment 4 bases; nucleotides outside the gene matches: 9. This CDR3 is CASETGTGTEAFF. As DNA, the CDR3 is TGTGCCTCCGAAACCGGGACAGGCACTGAAGCTTTCTTT. Filled out from reference TRBV28 and TRBJ1-1, the complete variable domain reads DVKVTQSSRYLVKRTGEKVFLECVQDMDHENMFWYRQDPGLGLRLIYFSYDVKMKEKGDIPEGYSVSREKKERFSLILESASTNQTSMYLCASETGTGTEAFFGQGTRLTVV.